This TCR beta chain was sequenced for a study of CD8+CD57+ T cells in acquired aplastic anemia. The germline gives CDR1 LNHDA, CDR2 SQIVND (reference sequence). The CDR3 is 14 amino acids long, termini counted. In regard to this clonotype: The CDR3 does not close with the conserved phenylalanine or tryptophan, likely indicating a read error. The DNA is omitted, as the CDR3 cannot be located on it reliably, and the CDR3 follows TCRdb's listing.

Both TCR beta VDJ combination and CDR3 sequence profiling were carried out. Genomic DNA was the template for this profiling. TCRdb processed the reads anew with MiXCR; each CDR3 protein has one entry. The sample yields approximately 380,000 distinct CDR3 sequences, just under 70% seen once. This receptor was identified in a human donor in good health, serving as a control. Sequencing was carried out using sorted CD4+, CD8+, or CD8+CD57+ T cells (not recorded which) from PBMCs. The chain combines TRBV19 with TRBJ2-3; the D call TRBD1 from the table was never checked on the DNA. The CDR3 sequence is CASTSLYHKAQHYV.